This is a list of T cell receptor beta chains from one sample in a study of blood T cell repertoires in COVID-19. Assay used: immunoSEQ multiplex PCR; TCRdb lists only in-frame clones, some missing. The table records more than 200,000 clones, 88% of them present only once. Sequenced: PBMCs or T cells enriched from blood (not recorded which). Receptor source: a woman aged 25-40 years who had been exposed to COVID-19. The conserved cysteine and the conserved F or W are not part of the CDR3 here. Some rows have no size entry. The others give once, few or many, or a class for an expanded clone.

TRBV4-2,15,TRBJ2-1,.,ASSQEKGLAGGNEQF
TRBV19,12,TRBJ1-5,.,ASSMGDRKQPQH
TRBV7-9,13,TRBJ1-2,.,ASSLGGQINYGYT
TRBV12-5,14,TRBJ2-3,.,ASGLVLGSSTDTQY
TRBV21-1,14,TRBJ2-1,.,ASSADLQGAANEQF
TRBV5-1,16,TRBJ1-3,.,ASRPTVYRGKIGNTIY
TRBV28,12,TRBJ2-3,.,ASSFGGNADTQY
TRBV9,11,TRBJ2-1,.,ASSVSLYNEQF
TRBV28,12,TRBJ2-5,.,ASTITGGRETQY
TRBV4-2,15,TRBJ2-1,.,ASSQEGGSGGDNEQF
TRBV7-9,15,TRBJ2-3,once,ASSLARGLAATDTQY
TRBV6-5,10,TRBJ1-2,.,ASTQGSYGYT
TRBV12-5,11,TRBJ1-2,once,ASGGTGYHGYT
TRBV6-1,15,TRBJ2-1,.,ASSATTSLAAYNEQF
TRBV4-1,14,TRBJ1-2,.,ASSQILDRGRDGYT
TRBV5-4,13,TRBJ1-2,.,ASSLKGGTNYGYT
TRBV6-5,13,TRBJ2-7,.,ASRTTGTGSYEQY
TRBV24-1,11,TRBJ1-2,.,ATSDYDNVGYT
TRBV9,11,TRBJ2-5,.,ASSLRLAETQY
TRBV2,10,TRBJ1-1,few,ASRDLNTEAF
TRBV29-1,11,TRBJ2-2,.,SGYRGDTGELF
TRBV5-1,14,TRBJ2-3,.,ASSLELAGGGDTQY
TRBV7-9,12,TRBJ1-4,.,ASSFSATNEKLF
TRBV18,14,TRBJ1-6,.,ASSPRDRVRDSPLH
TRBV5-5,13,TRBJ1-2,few,ASSPRTATGDGYT
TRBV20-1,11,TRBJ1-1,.,SASGAPGVEAF
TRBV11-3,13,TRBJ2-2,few,ASSSTSGRGRELF
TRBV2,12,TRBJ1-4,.,ASSHDRGKEKLF
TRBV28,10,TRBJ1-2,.,ASSLGGRGYT
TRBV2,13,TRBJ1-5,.,ASSWTGGGNQPQH
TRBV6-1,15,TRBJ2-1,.,ASSELAGGASYNEQF
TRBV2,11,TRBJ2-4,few,ASKRRGENIQY
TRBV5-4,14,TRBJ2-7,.,ASSPGTSGNYYEQY
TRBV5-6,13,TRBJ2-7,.,ASSQGSSPSYEQY
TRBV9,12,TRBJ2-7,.,ASSVAGKTYEQY
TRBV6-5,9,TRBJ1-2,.,ASSSGYGYT
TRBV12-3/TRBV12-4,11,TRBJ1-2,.,ASRSPGAYGYT
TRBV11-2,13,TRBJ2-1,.,ASSLVGGNVNEQF
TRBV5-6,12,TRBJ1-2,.,ASSWSGGNYGYT
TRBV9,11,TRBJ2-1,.,ASSVGKREEQF
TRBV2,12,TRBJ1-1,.,ASKTGGLNTEAF
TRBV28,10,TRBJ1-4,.,ASSWGREKLF
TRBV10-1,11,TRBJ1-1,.,ASSESGASVAF
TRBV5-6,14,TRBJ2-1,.,ASRYSGSWSYNEQF
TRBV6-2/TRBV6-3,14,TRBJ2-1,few,ASSQRSGLSYNEQF
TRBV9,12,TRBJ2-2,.,ASSVETFRGELF
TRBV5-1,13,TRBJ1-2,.,ASSLETGGGYGYT
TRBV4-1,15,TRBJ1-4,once,ASSKGGGDPTNEKLF
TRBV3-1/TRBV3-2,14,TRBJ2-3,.,ASSQVPLANKDTQY
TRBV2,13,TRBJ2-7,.,ASNRGLVESYEQY
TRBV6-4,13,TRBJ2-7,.,ASKPRGGGGSQQY
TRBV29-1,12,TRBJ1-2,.,SVEEGQGVYGYT
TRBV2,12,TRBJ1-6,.,AVLRSSYNSPLH
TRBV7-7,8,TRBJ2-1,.,ASSLLSRF
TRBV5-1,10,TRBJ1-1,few,ASSLGGSKAF
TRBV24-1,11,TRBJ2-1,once,ASADRGFNEQF
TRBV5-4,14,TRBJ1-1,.,ASSPGGGRGNTEAF
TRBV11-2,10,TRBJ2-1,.,ASASEVGEQF
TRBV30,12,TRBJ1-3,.,AWNRDSSGNTIY